A selection of T cell receptor beta chains follows, all from one sample in a study of identical twins. TCRdb re-called the 5' RACE reads through MiXCR, storing one row per CDR3 protein. The sample has around 340,000 distinct CDR3 sequences, approximately 8.7% seen once. The sequencing input was naive T cells sorted from blood. These receptors were collected from a woman in her fifties or sixties in good health. The CDR3 runs from the conserved cysteine through the conserved F or W. The D gene is left open where the match is weak. The listing skips clone size in some rows; elsewhere it reads once, few, many or a size class.

clone size,V gene,J gene,D gene,CDR3 DNA,CDR3 protein
-,TRBV12-3/TRBV12-4,TRBJ2-5,TRBD1,TGTGCCAGCAGTTTATTAGGGTTTGGTGGGACAGGGGGTTGGACCCAGTACTTC,CASSLLGFGGTGGWTQYF
few,TRBV7-9,TRBJ2-1,-,TGTGCCAGCAGAAGAACAGGCAATGAGCAGTTCTTC,CASRRTGNEQFF
-,TRBV12-3/TRBV12-4,TRBJ2-5,-,TGTGCCAGCAGTTCGTATTCCCAAGAGACCCAGTACTTC,CASSSYSQETQYF
few,TRBV20-1,TRBJ1-1,-,TGCAGTGCTAGTTCGGGGGGCGCTGGAACTGAAGCTTTCTTT,CSASSGGAGTEAFF
-,TRBV24-1,TRBJ1-5,-,TGTGCCACCAGCGATTTGAACACTCTACCGGCTTTGGATAGCAATCAGCCCCAGCATTTT,CATSDLNTLPALDSNQPQHF
many,TRBV12-3/TRBV12-4,TRBJ2-2,TRBD1,TGTGCCAGCAGTCTCAGGGACAGGGTCACCGGGGAGCTGTTTTTT,CASSLRDRVTGELFF
many,TRBV27,TRBJ2-1,-,TGTGCCAGCAGCATCCGGACAGCCTACAATGAGCAGTTCTTC,CASSIRTAYNEQFF
few,TRBV5-1,TRBJ2-3,TRBD2,TGCGCCAGCAGCTTGGCCGGCGGGAGGGGCCCAGATACGCAGTATTTT,CASSLAGGRGPDTQYF
few,TRBV6-6,TRBJ2-4,-,TGTGCCAGCAGCCGTACGGGGCCTCGGTTCAACATTCAGTACTTC,CASSRTGPRFNIQYF
few,TRBV24-1,TRBJ2-2,-,TGTGCCACCAGTGCCCCGAGGGGCGCGAACACCGGGGAGCTGTTTTTT,CATSAPRGANTGELFF
few,TRBV12-3/TRBV12-4,TRBJ1-5,TRBD1,TGTGCCAGCAGCGCTTTCGGGACAGGACTAAATCAGCCCCAGCATTTT,CASSAFGTGLNQPQHF
few,TRBV5-1,TRBJ2-1,TRBD2,TGCGCCAGCAGCTTTGGACTAGCAAAGGACAATGAGCAGTTCTTC,CASSFGLAKDNEQFF
few,TRBV25-1,TRBJ2-7,TRBD2,TGTGCCAGCAGTGAGCCAGCGGGAGGCGCCTACGAGCAGTACTTC,CASSEPAGGAYEQYF
-,TRBV24-1,TRBJ2-3,TRBD2,TGTGCCACCAGTGATCTTACCACTAGCGGGAGAACAGATACGCAGTATTTT,CATSDLTTSGRTDTQYF
many,TRBV12-3/TRBV12-4,TRBJ2-2,-,TGTGCCAGCAGTTTAGCCAGGGCTAGCACCGGGGAGCTGTTTTTT,CASSLARASTGELFF
-,TRBV12-3/TRBV12-4,TRBJ2-5,-,TGTGCCAGCAGTCGACAGGTACAAGAGACCCAGTACTTC,CASSRQVQETQYF
-,TRBV24-1,TRBJ2-1,-,TGTGCCACCAGTGATTCAGGGGGAGGACGGTACAATGAGCAGTTCTTC,CATSDSGGGRYNEQFF
-,TRBV7-9,TRBJ2-7,TRBD2,TGTGCCAGCAGCTTAGGGACTAGCGGGGACAACGAGCAGTACTTC,CASSLGTSGDNEQYF
few,TRBV29-1,TRBJ2-5,-,TGCAGCGTCCCCACCGGGGGCAGTCCAGAGACCCAGTACTTC,CSVPTGGSPETQYF
many,TRBV20-1,TRBJ2-7,TRBD1,TGCAGTGCCGACAGGGGGCTTGAAGAGCAGTACTTC,CSADRGLEEQYF
once,TRBV7-6,TRBJ2-2,TRBD2,TGTGCCAGCAGCTTACAAGGGGCGGGAGTCACCGGGGAGCTGTTTTTT,CASSLQGAGVTGELFF
few,TRBV5-1,TRBJ2-7,-,TGCGCCAGCAGCCGATACACCCTGAGCTCCTACGAGCAGTACTTC,CASSRYTLSSYEQYF
few,TRBV12-3/TRBV12-4,TRBJ2-1,TRBD1,TGTGCCAGCATCTTGGACAGGGGGCCCGCGTATGAGCAGTTCTTC,CASILDRGPAYEQFF
few,TRBV12-3/TRBV12-4,TRBJ2-2,-,TGTGCCAGCAGTTTAGGCGGGGAAACCGGGGAGCTGTTTTTT,CASSLGGETGELFF
many,TRBV24-1,TRBJ1-1,-,TGTGCCACCAGTGATTCCCCAGGGGAGAACACTGAAGCTTTCTTT,CATSDSPGENTEAFF
few,TRBV7-8,TRBJ1-5,-,TGTGCCAGCAGCTCCGGAGGGACGGGGATTCTAAGCAATCAGCCCCAGCATTTT,CASSSGGTGILSNQPQHF
few,TRBV10-1,TRBJ2-3,TRBD2,TGCGCCAGCAGTGCGGGACTAGCGGGACCAGATACGCAGTATTTT,CASSAGLAGPDTQYF
few,TRBV3-1,TRBJ2-7,-,TGTGCCAGCAGCCAAGAGGTCTCTACCTACGAGCAGTACTTC,CASSQEVSTYEQYF
few,TRBV3-1,TRBJ2-6,TRBD1,TGTGCCAGCACCAACTCAGGGGGATCCGGGGCCAACGTCCTGACTTTC,CASTNSGGSGANVLTF
few,TRBV30,TRBJ2-7,TRBD1,TGTGCCTGGAGTGTTGGACAGGGTCAATACGAGCAGTACTTC,CAWSVGQGQYEQYF